The next 14 T cell receptor beta chains were all read from a single sample in a study of blood T cells in healthy people across ages. Together with a sample-barcoded 5' primer, a J-beta primer mix was included in a second PCR lasting roughly 7 to 11 cycles. MiXCR was run by TCRdb on the 5' RACE reads, yielding one entry per CDR3 protein. Among around 850,000 distinct CDR3 sequences listed, roughly 40% were seen once. Material: blood. The source is a man aged 18 to 29 in good health.

The genes are TRBV6-2 or TRBV6-3 and TRBJ2-5; D remains unclear. The CDR3 covers 13 residues. V dropped 5 bases and J dropped 3 bases, with 10 bases sitting between them. Germline V gene sequence: CDR1 MNHEY, CDR2 SVGEGT. The CDR3 reads CASSDGFEETQYF. The CDR3 nucleotides read TGTGCCAGCAGTGACGGGTTCGAAGAGACCCAGTACTTC.

In its sample, this clonotype was seen many times. V is TRBV28 and J is TRBJ2-7, with unresolved D. Germline lookup yields CDR1 MDHEN and CDR2 SYDVKM. The CDR3 loop spans 12 amino acids. Trimming took 5 bases from V and 2 from J, leaving 7 bases between them. The CDR3 sequence is CASSDRAYEQYF. Written as DNA, the CDR3 is TGTGCCAGCAGTGACCGGGCCTACGAGCAGTACTTC.

The genes are TRBV28 and TRBJ2-1, with TRBD1 identical over 7 bases. V shed 9 bases, J shed 5 bases, and the junction held 7 bases outside the gene matches. The CDR3 contains 13 residues. Germline assignment: CDR1 MDHEN and CDR2 SYDVKM. This CDR3 reads CASGQDRHNEQFF. The DNA for the CDR3 is TGTGCCAGTGGACAGGATCGCCACAATGAGCAGTTCTTC.

This clonotype was counted ten times or more. The rearrangement joins TRBV12-3 or TRBV12-4 to TRBJ2-3; the match to TRBD2 covers 7 bases. The CDR3 has 16 amino acids. Germline trimming cut 6 bases from V and 2 bases from J; bases unmatched to any gene: 11. The DNA of the CDR3 is TGTGCCAGCAGACCCTCAATGGGGGGGGTCACAGATACGCAGTATTTT. This codes for CASRPSMGGVTDTQYF.

This clonotype was recorded a few times. The V call is TRBV11-3, the J call TRBJ2-1; D is possibly TRBD1 (5 bases). Trimming cost V 6 bases and J 6 bases, with 12 bases left between them. From germline, CDR1 is SGHNT and CDR2 YENEEA. CDR3 size: 13 residues. CDR3 bases: TGTGCCAGCAGTCAAATTCAGGGCAATGAGCAGTTCTTC. It encodes CASSQIQGNEQFF.

The sample holds many counts of this clonotype. The chain is built from TRBV12-3 or TRBV12-4 and TRBJ1-1; D ambiguous. The germline V and J ends were trimmed by 7 bases and 0 bases, with 12 bases remaining between them. The CDR3 contains 14 residues. CDR3 amino acids: CASTSFPMNTEAFF. The CDR3, as DNA: TGTGCCAGCACAAGTTTCCCTATGAACACTGAAGCTTTCTTT.

This chain joins TRBV12-3 or TRBV12-4 and TRBJ1-4; D is uncertain. V was cut by 5 bases and J by 6 bases, with 4 bases left in between. The CDR3 is 11 residues long. The CDR3 nucleotides are TGTGCCAGCAGTCCCGATGAAAAACTGTTTTTT. It is translated as CASSPDEKLFF.

There are a few counts of this clonotype. The chain has TRBV13 and TRBJ2-5, with D hard to call. The V gene lost 5 bases and the J gene lost 5 bases, with 6 bases spanning the gap. CDR1 and CDR2 from the germline V gene are PRHDT and FYEKMQ (reference sequence). This CDR3 has 11 residues. Written as DNA, the CDR3 is TGTGCCAGCAGCACACACGAGACCCAGTACTTC. Translating it yields CASSTHETQYF.

At least ten counts were recorded for this clonotype. The CDR3: CASGFSRGDYGYTF. CDR3 DNA: TGTGCTAGTGGTTTTTCCAGGGGGGACTATGGCTACACCTTC. J is TRBJ1-2 and V is TRBV12-5; 7 positions agree with TRBD1. Germline CDR1 and CDR2: LGHNT and FRNRAP. Trimming took 3 bases from V and 3 from J; bases not matched to a gene: 4. There are 14 residues in the CDR3.

As concerns this clonotype: Germline is not matched at one junction end, which may reflect a read error. V usage is TRBV7-9 and J usage is TRBJ1-1, with D perhaps matching TRBD1 (5 bases). CDR3 length: 12 residues. In germline, CDR1 is SEHNR, CDR2 FQNEAQ (reference sequence). The CDR3 region is CAGSLGHLEAFF. The CDR3 DNA follows: TGTGCCGGCAGCCTCGGACACCTTGAAGCTTTCTTT.

This clonotype has a count of ten or more. The rearrangement joins TRBV10-3 to TRBJ2-1, with 8 bases matching TRBD1. The CDR3 runs 16 residues. Germline trimming cut 0 bases from V and 2 bases from J; bases unmatched to any gene: 3. The germline V gene has CDR1 ENHRY and CDR2 SYGVKD. For the CDR3, the DNA is TGTGCCATCAGTGAGTCCCCGGGACAGGCCTACAATGAGCAGTTCTTC. It codes for CAISESPGQAYNEQFF.

V gene TRBV12-5 combines with J gene TRBJ2-1; TRBD1 agrees at 11 bases. Germline values: CDR1 LGHNT, CDR2 FRNRAP. V dropped 1 base and J dropped 4; count of bases not matched to a gene: 9. The CDR3 is made up of 18 amino acids. The CDR3, as DNA: TGTGCTAGTGGTTTGGCAACTGGATGGGACAGGGGGTACAATGAGCAGTTCTTC. Its translation is CASGLATGWDRGYNEQFF.

CDR3 bases: TGTGCCAGCAGTTTAGAACCCTTCAGGGGCCGGTCACCCCTCCACTTT. It specifies CASSLEPFRGRSPLHF. The chain employs TRBV12-3 or TRBV12-4 and TRBJ1-6; weak D call: TRBD1 (6 bases). The CDR3 runs to 16 residues. The germline V and J ends were trimmed by 1 base and 10 bases, with 17 bases remaining between them.

CDR3 sequence: CASSYRSGDGEKLFF. CDR3 nucleotides: TGCGCCAGCAGCTATCGTTCGGGCGATGGTGAAAAACTGTTTTTT. This chain connects TRBV4-1 to TRBJ1-4; D remains ambiguous. From germline, CDR1 is MGHRA and CDR2 YSYEKL. Trimming cost V 5 bases and J 7 bases, with 17 bases left between them. The CDR3 contains 15 residues.